The 3 T cell receptor beta chains in this list originate from one sample, sequenced in a study of T cell responses to AZD1222 COVID-19 vaccine. Sequencing used immunoSEQ multiplex PCR; TCRdb keeps in-frame clones, though not all of them. The repertoire holds under 150,000 clones, 93% seen once, with 5.4% in the top ten. This material consisted of peripheral blood, taken on day 0 of AZD1222 vaccination. These receptor sequences come from an adult in good health.

This rearrangement joins TRBV7-9 to TRBJ2-1; tentatively, D is TRBD2 (6 bases). The germline V and J ends were trimmed by 5 bases and 0 bases, with 23 bases remaining between them. This CDR3 is built from 19 residues. Germline CDR1 and CDR2: SEHNR and FQNEAQ (reference sequence). CDR3 nucleotides: TGTGCCAGCAGCGGAGACGGGGGTCGGGATACGGGCTCCTACAATGAGCAGTTCTTC. Amino acid sequence: CASSGDGGRDTGSYNEQFF.

This clone appeared a single time. V gene TRBV28 combines with J gene TRBJ2-7, with a tentative D call TRBD1 (5 bases). The germline gives CDR1 MDHEN, CDR2 SYDVKM. Trimming took 8 bases from V and 3 from J, leaving 14 bases between them. The CDR3 runs to 13 residues. CDR3 region: CASLPGRDYEQYF. In DNA form, the CDR3 reads TGTGCCAGCTTGCCAGGGCGAGACTACGAGCAGTACTTC. The complete variable domain, with remaining parts taken from reference TRBV28 and TRBJ2-7, reads DVKVTQSSRYLVKRTGEKVFLECVQDMDHENMFWYRQDPGLGLRLIYFSYDVKMKEKGDIPEGYSVSREKKERFSLILESASTNQTSMYLCASLPGRDYEQYFGPGTRLTVT.

CDR3 loop: CASRSTARVEAFF. CDR3 DNA: TGTGCCAGCAGATCGACGGCCAGGGTTGAAGCTTTCTTT. The chain joins TRBV11-2 to TRBJ1-1; a weak D match, TRBD1 (5 bases). Germline-derived CDR1 and CDR2 are SGHAT and FQNNGV. The CDR3 runs to 13 residues. V dropped 6 bases and J dropped 7 bases, with 15 bases sitting between them.